A single sample is the source of the 20 T cell receptor beta chains below, sequenced in a study of T cells after yellow fever vaccination. TCRdb reanalysed the 5' RACE reads using MiXCR and keeps one entry per CDR3 protein. This table has nearly 350,000 distinct CDR3 sequences, approximately 8% appearing once. The input for sequencing was PBMCs, taken roughly 46 days after the first yellow fever vaccination. The receptors derive from a man between 18 and 35 years old who received the YFV17D yellow fever vaccine.

The V gene is TRBV20-1, the J gene TRBJ2-6; D ambiguous. Germline V gives CDR1 DFQATT, CDR2 SNEGSKA (reference sequence). The CDR3 has 16 residues. With 1 base removed from V and 0 bases from J, the gap between germline ends came to 10 bases. This CDR3 is CSARGLGSSGANVLTF. The CDR3 nucleotides read TGCAGTGCTAGAGGTCTGGGAAGCTCTGGGGCCAACGTCCTGACTTTC.

This clonotype occurred many times. V is TRBV4-3 and J is TRBJ2-5, with no clear D. The germline V gene has CDR1 LGHNA and CDR2 YSLEER. The CDR3 sequence is 16 residues long. Trimming took 0 bases from V and 5 from J, leaving 16 bases between them. For the CDR3, the DNA is TGCGCCAGCAGCCAAGATAGTGGCCTAGTCGGCGAGACCCAGTACTTC. This translates into CASSQDSGLVGETQYF.

This clonotype occurred a few times. The chain employs TRBV12-3 or TRBV12-4 and TRBJ2-1; D unresolved. V lost 5 bases to trimming and J lost 5 bases, with 13 bases between them. This CDR3 contains 14 residues. CDR3 protein: CASSPRTGNNEQFF. The CDR3 DNA sequence: TGTGCCAGCAGTCCCCGGACCGGTAACAATGAGCAGTTCTTC.

The chain has TRBV19 and TRBJ1-3; D not certain. The CDR3 consists of 15 residues. Between the trimmed V and J ends, which lost 7 bases and 0 bases, there was a span of 13 bases. Germline V CDR1 and CDR2: LNHDA, SQIVND (reference sequence). The CDR3 protein is CASTTQGGSGNTIYF. The CDR3 nucleotides read TGTGCCAGTACCACCCAAGGAGGCTCTGGAAACACCATATATTTT.

This clonotype has just a few counts. The rearrangement uses TRBV29-1 and TRBJ2-3; D is unresolved. V dropped 3 bases and J dropped 6 bases, with 13 bases sitting between them. Germline V gene data show CDR1 as SQVTM and CDR2 as ANQGSEA. The CDR3 covers 13 residues. The CDR3: CSVDNTQEDTQYF. The CDR3 coding sequence is TGCAGCGTTGACAACACTCAAGAGGATACGCAGTATTTT.

The chain couples TRBV9 to TRBJ1-2, with a tentative D call TRBD1 (6 bases). There are 16 residues in the CDR3. V lost 3 bases, J lost 3 bases, and 18 bases lay in between. Germline lookup yields CDR1 SGDLS and CDR2 YYNGEE. The CDR3 DNA reads as TGTGCCAGCAGCGCCCCCGCGGCGGGGGCAGACTATGGCTACACCTTC. Translated: CASSAPAAGADYGYTF.

In its sample, this clonotype was seen many times. V and J are TRBV5-1 and TRBJ2-2; 7 bases map to TRBD1. This CDR3 has 16 amino acids. Germline lookup yields CDR1 SGHRS and CDR2 YFSETQ. After removal of 3 bases from V and 1 base from J, the junction contained 6 bases not matched to a gene. The CDR3 here is CASSSDRVRNTGELFF. Written as DNA, the CDR3 is TGCGCCAGCAGCTCTGACAGGGTGCGGAACACCGGGGAGCTGTTTTTT.

This chain connects TRBV5-6 to TRBJ1-2; D unclear. The CDR3 length is 11 residues. Between the trimmed V and J ends, which lost 4 bases and 7 bases, there was a span of 8 bases. The germline CDR1 and CDR2 sequences are SGHDT and YYEEEE. CDR3 sequence (DNA): TGTGCCAGCAGCCAGCGGGGTGGCTACACCTTC. This encodes CASSQRGGYTF.

The V call is TRBV7-9, the J call TRBJ1-2; a weak D match, TRBD1 (5 bases). The V end was cut by 5 bases, the J end by 4 bases, with 14 bases between. From germline, CDR1 is SEHNR and CDR2 FQNEAQ (reference sequence). This CDR3 comprises 14 residues. CDR3 region: CASSIVKGIYGYTF. In nucleotides, the CDR3 is TGTGCCAGCAGCATCGTAAAGGGGATCTATGGCTACACCTTC.

The CDR3 loop reads CSARERGHFNQPQHF. CDR3 nucleotides: TGCAGTGCTAGAGAGAGAGGACACTTCAATCAGCCCCAGCATTTT. The V and J genes are TRBV20-1 and TRBJ1-5; TRBD1 might be the D (5 bases). Germline CDR1 and CDR2: DFQATT and SNEGSKA (reference sequence). Between the trimmed V and J ends, which lost 0 bases and 3 bases, there was a span of 12 bases. The CDR3 covers 15 residues.

This clonotype has more than one count but fewer than ten. The V and J genes are TRBV4-3 and TRBJ2-5; 9 nucleotides align to TRBD1. Germline lookup yields CDR1 LGHNA and CDR2 YSLEER. The CDR3 spans 15 residues. The ends lost 4 bases at V and 5 bases at J; junction bases unmatched: 8. The CDR3 sequence: CASSRDRVKPETQYF. The CDR3 DNA reads as TGCGCCAGCAGCCGGGACAGGGTCAAACCGGAGACCCAGTACTTC.

This chain connects TRBV18 to TRBJ1-1; unclear D gene. The length of the CDR3 is 15 residues. Germline loops: CDR1 KGHSH, CDR2 LQKENI. V lost 3 bases and J 1 base, leaving 12 bases between the germline ends. The CDR3 region is CASSPPGRANTEAFF. As DNA, the CDR3 is TGTGCCAGCTCACCCCCTGGGAGGGCGAACACTGAAGCTTTCTTT.

This clonotype has ten or more counts. The rearrangement joins TRBV5-1 to TRBJ2-3; TRBD2 matches at 10 bases. The junction had 12 bases not matched to a gene; V was cut back by 3 bases and J by 5 bases. In germline, CDR1 is SGHRS, CDR2 YFSETQ. The CDR3 covers 17 residues. The CDR3 protein is CASSSTPTSGERDTQYF. In DNA form, the CDR3 reads TGCGCCAGCAGCTCTACACCTACTAGCGGGGAAAGAGATACGCAGTATTTT.

There are a few counts of this clonotype. V usage is TRBV7-9 and J usage is TRBJ2-3; D remains ambiguous. With 3 bases removed from V and 2 bases from J, the gap between germline ends came to 15 bases. CDR1 and CDR2 from the germline V gene are SEHNR and FQNEAQ (reference sequence). The CDR3 contains 16 residues. The CDR3: CASSFDRTPSTDTQYF. The DNA of the CDR3 is TGTGCCAGCAGCTTCGATCGGACCCCGTCCACAGATACGCAGTATTTT.

This chain joins TRBV20-1 and TRBJ2-3; the D is unclear. V lost 5 bases and J 3 bases, leaving 12 bases between the germline ends. There are 13 residues in the CDR3. The germline V gene encodes CDR1 DFQATT and CDR2 SNEGSKA (reference sequence). CDR3: CSAGHAVTDTQYF. The CDR3 bases are TGCAGTGCTGGCCATGCCGTAACAGATACGCAGTATTTT.

At least ten counts were recorded for this clonotype. The genes are TRBV5-5 and TRBJ1-5; no clear D. V gave up 1 base and J gave up 4 bases, with 12 bases separating them. The CDR3 sequence is 15 residues long. CDR1 and CDR2 (germline): SGHKS, YYEKEE (reference sequence). The CDR3 coding sequence is TGTGCCAGCAGCTTGTGGGGTAGCGGGAATCAGCCCCAGCATTTT. Encoded protein: CASSLWGSGNQPQHF.

This clonotype was counted between two and nine times. This chain uses TRBV12-3 or TRBV12-4 with TRBJ2-3; D remains ambiguous. This CDR3 is built from 11 residues. V lost 3 bases and J lost 13, with 11 bases in between. CDR3 loop: CASSLGYLEYF. The DNA of the CDR3 is TGTGCCAGCAGTTTGGGATACCTGGAGTATTTT.

This clonotype was seen a few times. For the CDR3, the DNA is TGCGCCAGCAGCGTTCAGGGCGGAGGAACTAATGAAAAACTGTTTTTT. It translates to CASSVQGGGTNEKLFF. The chain combines TRBV4-3 with TRBJ1-4; possibly TRBD1 for D (5 bases). CDR1 is LGHNA and CDR2 is YSLEER in the germline V gene. The CDR3 loop spans 16 amino acids. Between the trimmed V and J ends, which lost 5 bases and 1 base, there was a span of 14 bases.

The gene calls are TRBV7-2 and TRBJ2-1; D could derive from TRBD1 or TRBD2 (5 bases each). V dropped 4 bases and J dropped 8 bases, with 12 bases sitting between them. CDR1 and CDR2 (germline): SGHTA, FQGNSA. The CDR3 runs 13 residues. CDR3 coding DNA: TGTGCCAGCAGCTACCCCGGGACGGATGAGCAGTTCTTC. Its translation is CASSYPGTDEQFF.

In its sample, this clonotype was seen a few times. The chain links TRBV5-1 to TRBJ2-3; 9 nucleotides line up with TRBD2. This CDR3 has 16 residues. Germline loops: CDR1 SGHRS, CDR2 YFSETQ. V trimming: 0 bases; J trimming: 4 bases; junction bases outside the gene matches: 6. CDR3 residues: CASSLVAGGPPDTQYF. The CDR3 DNA sequence: TGCGCCAGCAGCTTGGTGGCGGGGGGGCCTCCAGATACGCAGTATTTT.